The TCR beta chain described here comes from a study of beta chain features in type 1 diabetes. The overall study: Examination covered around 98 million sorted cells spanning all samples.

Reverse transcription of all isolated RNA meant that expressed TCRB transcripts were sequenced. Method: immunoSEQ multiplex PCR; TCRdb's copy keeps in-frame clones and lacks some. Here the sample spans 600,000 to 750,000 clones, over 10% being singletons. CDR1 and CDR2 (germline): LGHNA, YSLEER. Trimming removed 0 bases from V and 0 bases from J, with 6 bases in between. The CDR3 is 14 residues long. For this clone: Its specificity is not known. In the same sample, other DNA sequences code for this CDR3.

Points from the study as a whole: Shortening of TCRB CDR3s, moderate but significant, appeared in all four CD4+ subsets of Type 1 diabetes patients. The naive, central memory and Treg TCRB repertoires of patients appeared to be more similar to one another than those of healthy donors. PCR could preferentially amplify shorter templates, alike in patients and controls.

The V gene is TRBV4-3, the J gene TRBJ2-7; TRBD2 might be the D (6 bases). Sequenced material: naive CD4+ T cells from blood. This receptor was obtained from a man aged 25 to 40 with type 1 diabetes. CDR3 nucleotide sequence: TGCGCCAGCAGCCAAGACGGGAGCTCCTACGAGCAGTACTTC. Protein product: CASSQDGSSYEQYF.